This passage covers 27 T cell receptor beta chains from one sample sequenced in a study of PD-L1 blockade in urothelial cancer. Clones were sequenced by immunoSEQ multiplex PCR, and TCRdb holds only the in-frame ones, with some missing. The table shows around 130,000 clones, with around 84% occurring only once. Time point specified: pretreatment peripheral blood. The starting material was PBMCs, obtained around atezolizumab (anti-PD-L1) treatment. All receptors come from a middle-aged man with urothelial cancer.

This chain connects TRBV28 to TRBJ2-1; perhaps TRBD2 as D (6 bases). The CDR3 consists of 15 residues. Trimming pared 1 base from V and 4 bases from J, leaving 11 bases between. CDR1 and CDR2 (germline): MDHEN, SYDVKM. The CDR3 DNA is TGTGCCAGCAGTTTATACAGCGGGCCTTACAATGAGCAGTTCTTC. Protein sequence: CASSLYSGPYNEQFF.

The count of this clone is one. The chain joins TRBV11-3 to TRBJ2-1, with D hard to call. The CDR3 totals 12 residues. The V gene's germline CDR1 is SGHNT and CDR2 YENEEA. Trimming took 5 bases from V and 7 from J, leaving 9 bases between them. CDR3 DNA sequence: TGTGCCAGCAGCCACACAAGAAATGAGCAGTTCTTC. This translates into CASSHTRNEQFF.

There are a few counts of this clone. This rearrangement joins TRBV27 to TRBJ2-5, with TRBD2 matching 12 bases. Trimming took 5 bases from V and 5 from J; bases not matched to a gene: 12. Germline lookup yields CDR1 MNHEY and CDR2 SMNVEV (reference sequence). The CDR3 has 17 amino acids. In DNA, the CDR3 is TGTGCCAGCAGTCCCCTCTCTAGCGGGAGGGCCAGGGAGACCCAGTACTTC. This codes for CASSPLSSGRARETQYF.

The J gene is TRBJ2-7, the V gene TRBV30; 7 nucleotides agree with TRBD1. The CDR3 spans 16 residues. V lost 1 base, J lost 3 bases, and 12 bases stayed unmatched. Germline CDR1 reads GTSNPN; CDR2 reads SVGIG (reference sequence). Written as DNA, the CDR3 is TGTGCCTGGAGTGCATTCCCGGGACAGCCCATCTACGAGCAGTACTTC. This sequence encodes CAWSAFPGQPIYEQYF.

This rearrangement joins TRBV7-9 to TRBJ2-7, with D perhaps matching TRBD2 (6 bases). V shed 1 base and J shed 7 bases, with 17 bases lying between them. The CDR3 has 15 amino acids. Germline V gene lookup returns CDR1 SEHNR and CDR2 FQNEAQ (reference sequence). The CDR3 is CASSLVSGAAREQYF. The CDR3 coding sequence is TGTGCCAGCAGCTTAGTTTCGGGAGCAGCCCGAGAGCAGTACTTC.

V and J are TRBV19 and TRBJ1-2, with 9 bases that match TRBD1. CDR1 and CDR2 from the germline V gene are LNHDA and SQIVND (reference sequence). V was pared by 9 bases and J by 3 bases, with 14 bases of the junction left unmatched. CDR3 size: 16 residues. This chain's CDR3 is CASRPQGQGGHYGYTF. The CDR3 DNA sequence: TGTGCCAGCCGCCCTCAGGGACAGGGTGGGCACTATGGCTACACCTTC.

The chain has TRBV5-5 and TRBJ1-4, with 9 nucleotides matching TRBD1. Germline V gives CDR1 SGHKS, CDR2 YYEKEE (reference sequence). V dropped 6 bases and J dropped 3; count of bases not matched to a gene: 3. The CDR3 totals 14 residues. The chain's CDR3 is CASNRGLANEKLFF. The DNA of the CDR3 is TGTGCCAGCAACAGGGGGCTGGCTAATGAAAAACTGTTTTTT.

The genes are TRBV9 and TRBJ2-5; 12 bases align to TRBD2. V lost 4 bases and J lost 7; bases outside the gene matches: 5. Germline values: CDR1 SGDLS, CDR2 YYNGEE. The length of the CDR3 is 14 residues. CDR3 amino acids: CASSPSGRDGTQYF. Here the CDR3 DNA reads TGTGCCAGCAGCCCTAGCGGGAGGGATGGGACCCAGTACTTC.

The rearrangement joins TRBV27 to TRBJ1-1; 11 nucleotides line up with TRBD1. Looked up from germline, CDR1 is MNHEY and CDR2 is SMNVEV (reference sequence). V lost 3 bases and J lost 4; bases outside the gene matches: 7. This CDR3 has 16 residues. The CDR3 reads CASSFWTGGGGTEAFF. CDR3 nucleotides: TGTGCCAGCAGTTTTTGGACAGGGGGCGGTGGCACTGAAGCTTTCTTT.

The CDR3 DNA follows: TGTGCCAGCAGCGTAGGTGGGGCCTATGGCTACACCTTC. This gives the protein CASSVGGAYGYTF. The chain recombines TRBV9 with TRBJ1-2, with D perhaps matching TRBD1 (5 bases). Germline CDR1 reads SGDLS; CDR2 reads YYNGEE. V was cut by 0 bases and J by 4 bases, with 7 bases left in between. The CDR3 loop spans 13 amino acids.

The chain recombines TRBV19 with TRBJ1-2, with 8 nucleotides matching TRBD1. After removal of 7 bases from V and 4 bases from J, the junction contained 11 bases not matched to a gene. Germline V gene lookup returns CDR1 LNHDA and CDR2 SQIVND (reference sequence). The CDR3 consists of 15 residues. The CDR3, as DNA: TGTGCCAGTAATTCCCAGGGGGCGGCTTCCTATGGCTACACCTTC. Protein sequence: CASNSQGAASYGYTF.

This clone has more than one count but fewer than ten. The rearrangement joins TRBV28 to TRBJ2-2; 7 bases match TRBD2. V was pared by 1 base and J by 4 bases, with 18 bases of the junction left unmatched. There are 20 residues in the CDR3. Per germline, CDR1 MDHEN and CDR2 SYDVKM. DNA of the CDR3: TGTGCCAGCAGTTTATTATTGGCGGCGGGAGCGTTTTATGGCACCGGGGAGCTGTTTTTT. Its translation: CASSLLLAAGAFYGTGELFF. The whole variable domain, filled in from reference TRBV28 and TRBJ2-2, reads DVKVTQSSRYLVKRTGEKVFLECVQDMDHENMFWYRQDPGLGLRLIYFSYDVKMKEKGDIPEGYSVSREKKERFSLILESASTNQTSMYLCASSLLLAAGAFYGTGELFFGEGSRLTVL.

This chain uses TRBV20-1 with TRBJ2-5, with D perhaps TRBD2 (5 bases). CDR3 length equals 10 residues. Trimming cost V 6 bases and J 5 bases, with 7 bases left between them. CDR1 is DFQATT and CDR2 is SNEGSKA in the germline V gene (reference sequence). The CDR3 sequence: CSAKRETQYF. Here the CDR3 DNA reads TGCAGTGCGAAGCGGGAGACCCAGTACTTC.

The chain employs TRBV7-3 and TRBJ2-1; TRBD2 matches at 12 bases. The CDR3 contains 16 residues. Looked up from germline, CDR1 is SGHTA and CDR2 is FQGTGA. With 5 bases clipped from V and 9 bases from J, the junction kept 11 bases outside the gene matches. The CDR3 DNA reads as TGTGCCAGCAGCCCCGCCGGGACTAGCGGGTACGGTGAGCAGTTCTTC. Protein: CASSPAGTSGYGEQFF.

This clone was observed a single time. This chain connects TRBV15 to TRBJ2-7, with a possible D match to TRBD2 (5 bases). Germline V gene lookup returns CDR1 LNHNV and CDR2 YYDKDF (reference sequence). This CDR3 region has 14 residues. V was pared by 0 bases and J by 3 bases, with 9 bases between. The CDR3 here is CATSREPRDYEQYF. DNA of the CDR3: TGTGCCACCAGCAGAGAGCCGAGGGACTACGAGCAGTACTTC.

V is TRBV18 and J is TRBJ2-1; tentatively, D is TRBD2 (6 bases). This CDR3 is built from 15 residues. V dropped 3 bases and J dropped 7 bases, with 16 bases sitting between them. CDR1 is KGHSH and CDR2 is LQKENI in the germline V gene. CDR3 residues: CASSPSGPSGNEQFF. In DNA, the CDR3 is TGTGCCAGCTCACCTTCAGGGCCCAGCGGGAATGAGCAGTTCTTC.

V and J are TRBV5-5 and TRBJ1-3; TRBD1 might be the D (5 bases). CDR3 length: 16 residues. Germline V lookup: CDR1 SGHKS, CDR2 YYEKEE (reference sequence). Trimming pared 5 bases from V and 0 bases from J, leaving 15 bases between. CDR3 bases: TGTGCCAGCAGTCCCAGGGAACCAAACTCTGGAAACACCATATATTTT. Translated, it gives CASSPREPNSGNTIYF.

The CDR3 region is CASSLNPGQGAEAFF. CDR3 sequence (DNA): TGTGCCAGCAGTCTGAATCCGGGACAGGGGGCTGAAGCTTTCTTT. The chain joins TRBV7-3 to TRBJ1-1, with TRBD1 identical over 11 bases. Germline-derived CDR1 and CDR2 are SGHTA and FQGTGA. J lost 6 bases, V lost 6 bases, and 9 bases had no gene match. The length of the CDR3 is 15 residues.

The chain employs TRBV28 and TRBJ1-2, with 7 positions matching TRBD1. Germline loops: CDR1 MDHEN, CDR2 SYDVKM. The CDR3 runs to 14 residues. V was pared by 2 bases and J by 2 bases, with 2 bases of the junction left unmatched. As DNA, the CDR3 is TGTGCCAGCAGTTTAGTGGGACAGAACTATGGCTACACCTTC. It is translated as CASSLVGQNYGYTF.

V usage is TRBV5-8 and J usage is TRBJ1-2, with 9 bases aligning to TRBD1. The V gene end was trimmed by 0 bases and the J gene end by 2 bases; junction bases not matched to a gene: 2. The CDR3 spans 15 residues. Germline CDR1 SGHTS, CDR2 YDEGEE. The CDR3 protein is CASSLAGTGNYGYTF. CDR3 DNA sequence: TGTGCCAGCAGCTTGGCCGGGACAGGGAACTATGGCTACACCTTC.

CDR3 protein: CASSIPAGTQPQHF. In DNA form, the CDR3 reads TGTGCCAGTAGTATCCCGGCGGGTACTCAGCCCCAGCATTTT. J is TRBJ1-5 and V is TRBV19; D unclear. V shed 3 bases and J shed 6 bases, with 12 bases lying between them. Looked up from germline, CDR1 is LNHDA and CDR2 is SQIVND (reference sequence). The CDR3 sequence is 14 residues long.

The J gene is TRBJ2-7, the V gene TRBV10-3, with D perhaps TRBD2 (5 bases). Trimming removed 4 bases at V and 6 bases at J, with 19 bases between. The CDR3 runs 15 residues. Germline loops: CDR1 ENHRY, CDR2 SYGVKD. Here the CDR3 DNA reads TGTGCCATCAGTGGGGTAGTATATGGAGAGGGCGAGCAGTACTTC. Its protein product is CAISGVVYGEGEQYF.

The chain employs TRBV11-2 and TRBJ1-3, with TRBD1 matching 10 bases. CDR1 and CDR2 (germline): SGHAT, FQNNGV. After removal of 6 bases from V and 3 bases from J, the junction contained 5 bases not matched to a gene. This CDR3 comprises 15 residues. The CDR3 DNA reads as TGTGCCAGCAGAACCGGGACAGGGGTTGGAAACACCATATATTTT. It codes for CASRTGTGVGNTIYF.

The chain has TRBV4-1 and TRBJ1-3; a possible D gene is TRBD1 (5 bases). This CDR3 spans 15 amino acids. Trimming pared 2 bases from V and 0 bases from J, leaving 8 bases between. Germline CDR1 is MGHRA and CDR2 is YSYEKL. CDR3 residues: CASSQRDSSGNTIYF. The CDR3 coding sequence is TGCGCCAGCAGCCAAAGGGACTCCTCTGGAAACACCATATATTTT.

Here the CDR3 reads CASSPTGTGYEQYF. In nucleotides, the CDR3 is TGTGCCAGCAGCCCGACAGGGACCGGCTACGAGCAGTACTTC. The V call is TRBV6-5, the J call TRBJ2-7, with 7 bases matching TRBD1. V was pared by 6 bases and J by 3 bases, with 8 bases of the junction left unmatched. The CDR3 has 14 amino acids. Looked up from germline, CDR1 is MNHEY and CDR2 is SVGAGI.

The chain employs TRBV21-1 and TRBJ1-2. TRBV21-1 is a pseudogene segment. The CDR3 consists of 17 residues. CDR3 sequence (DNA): TGTGCCAGCTCCCCCTCGGGCACTAGGACTAGTTCTTTTGACTACACCTTC. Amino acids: CASSPSGTRTSSFDYTF.

The CDR3 region has the DNA TGTGCCAGCAGCTCGGGGGGAGAGACCCAGTACTTC. It yields the protein CASSSGGETQYF. The rearrangement joins TRBV5-4 to TRBJ2-5; 7 positions match TRBD2. Germline trimming cut 3 bases from V and 4 bases from J; bases unmatched to any gene: 0. CDR3 length: 12 residues. In germline, CDR1 is SGHNT, CDR2 YYREEE (reference sequence).